This record concerns one T cell receptor (beta chain) sequence. Its recognized antigen is unknown. One base away there is no much larger clone; base qualities are not given. This entry is derived from a study of shared clonotypes between healthy human individuals (dated by TCRdb to about 2020). Notes on the research overall: The cohort comprised a couple of women and a few men aged 18 to 49 years. Per donor, three plates each were used for CD4 naive and CD4 memory, two for CD8 naive, and one for CD8 memory. Between about 0.94 and 8.9 billion PBMCs per donor were obtained by leukapheresis. Blood TCR repertoires of about five healthy adults were deeply sequenced to estimate repertoire size and the extent of clonotype sharing between individuals. Libraries were prepared and TCR repertoires were sequenced by different laboratories using diverse techniques, in order to increase sequencing depth and limit assay-specific biases. General findings and caveats noted by the study authors: Even with the large sequencing depth, rarefaction of the sorted-subset datasets indicated that sequencing was incomplete. Estimated clonotype richness was generally larger for naive than for memory subsets. Compared with non-shared clonotypes, clonotypes shared by all four sorted-subset donors had higher generation probabilities. The small number of donors limited the genetic and exposure-history diversity represented. Based on pairwise subsampling, the degree of clonotype sharing among donors was expected to be affected by sequencing depth. Only blood was sampled, and tissue TCR repertoires likely differ from those in blood. About 5% of naive CD4, 3.5% of naive CD8, around 2.3% of memory CD4, and about 0.4% of memory CD8 clonotypes were shared across a few donors.

The CDR3 contains 14 residues, cysteine and phenylalanine counted. Only CDR3 DNA remains: 42 bases, in frame from the first base. Looking up the germline V gene yields CDR1 SGHRS and CDR2 YFSETQ. V ends up 2 bases short and J 4 bases short, with an unmatched junction base count of 5. The donors were healthy, HIV-negative adults who had no recently reported acute infections or vaccinations. Only Caucasian adults living in Nashville, Tennessee, USA were represented among the donors. Magnetic negative selection was used to enrich CD4+ T cells, after which naive cells were positively selected on CD45RA and the negative fraction became the memory subset. Blood was obtained by leukapheresis, after which PBMCs were separated by Ficoll-Histopaque density gradient centrifugation and cryopreserved in liquid nitrogen vapor phase. Purity and quantity of every magnetically sorted T cell population were checked by analytical flow cytometry. Genomic DNA was isolated from each sorted fraction and quantified by UV absorbance on a Nanodrop 2000c.

Using the deep immunoSEQ assay, multiplex PCR amplified TCR CDR3 regions from genomic DNA. Extracted genomic DNA from each cell subset was spread evenly across all wells of several immunoSEQ 96-well plates, with each plate serving as a replicate. Each replicate PCR for sorted subsets received approximately 220 ng genomic DNA, equal to about 30,000 T cell genomes. Purified libraries were measured with a Qubit 3.0 fluorometer, size-checked on a Bioanalyzer 2100, and measured again with the KAPA Library Quantification kit. Each immunoSEQ 96-well plate was sequenced on its own single-read 150-cycle Illumina NextSeq 550 flow cell. The paper's data handling went like this. Because only junctional sequences without quality scores were contained in the immunoSEQ output, filtering matching that applied to full-length reads could not be performed. Sequences were annotated with PyIR, a Python wrapper for IgBLAST v1.9, and V/J genes and CDR3 were assigned using IMGT germline references. Reads with weak V/J assignments (E-value above 1e-6), missing CDR3, stop codons, out-of-frame junctions, or ambiguous translated residues were removed. V3J clonotypes were defined as sequences sharing an identical inferred V gene, J gene, and CDR3 amino acid sequence. The percentage overlap between two repertoires was calculated by dividing the number of shared unique clonotypes by the size of the smaller repertoire. Richness of each repertoire was evaluated using RTK rarefaction, the Chao1 estimator, and Recon v2.1 estimates of unobserved clonotypes. Generation probabilities were computed with OLGA for all TCRbeta clonotypes obtained by the gDNA method from several donors. TCRdb provides this immuneACCESS table in a form limited to in-frame rearrangements. Some clones are lacking; in checked studies, under half of them reflect an unresolved V gene, and why the rest are absent is not known. That table furnishes V, J and clone size, whereas the DNA furnished D and trimming. Within this sample are around 1,000,000 clones, with approximately 75% of them counted one time only. Roughly 0.82% of the sample is in the top ten clones.

This TCR was sampled from a young man in good health. Some clones in this sample may be carry-over from other donors' samples. Source material: memory CD4+ T cells from PBMCs. The cell subset or site label, read with the paper, signifies: CD45RA-negative fraction. The V and J segments used are TRBV5-1 and TRBJ1-1, with 7 central nucleotides matching TRBD1. The sequenced DNA: TGCGCCAGCAGCTTCACAGGGGAAAGCACTGAAGCTTTCTTT. It translates as CASSFTGESTEAFF.